The clone carrying this T cell receptor (beta chain) was seen a few times. What it recognizes is unknown. This sample was taken from a study of vaccination and CD4 T cells after COVID-19. V was shortened by 6 bases and J by 8 bases, with 20 bases between the two germline ends. Germline lookup yields CDR1 DFQATT and CDR2 SNEGSKA (reference sequence). This CDR3 has 14 residues. The treatment was: approximately nine-day PBMC culture with coronavirus spike peptide pools or control peptides (ViraFEST assay). CD4+ T lymphocytes from the unexposed donor were collected before the COVID-19 pandemic (2011-2018). Oncomine TCR Beta short-read sequencing was applied to DNA from cultured CD4+ T cells. Each CDR3 protein gets one entry after TCRdb re-called the PCR reads with MiXCR. The table lists fewer than 8,000 distinct CDR3 sequences, approximately 38% of them singletons.

This receptor was obtained from a human donor in good health. The V gene is TRBV20-1, the J gene TRBJ2-1; D ambiguous. Sequenced sample: CD4+ T cells from blood, cultured in vitro. The CDR3 DNA sequence: TGCAGTGCCGGAAACTTAGTAATCGGCGATGAGCAGTTCTTC. It translates to CSAGNLVIGDEQFF.